These 6 T cell receptor beta chains were sequenced from one sample in a study of beta chain features in type 1 diabetes (dated by TCRdb to 2016 to 2018). Libraries were constructed by the immunoSEQ multiplex PCR assay. The High Capacity cDNA Reverse Transcription Kit was used to reverse transcribe all of the isolated RNA, meaning that expressed TCRB transcripts were what got sequenced. The source is immuneACCESS, and TCRdb retained only in-frame sequences with V and J called. Part of the clones is not carried over; for the studies checked, unresolved V genes explain less than half of this, and the remainder is unexplained. The sample table lists around 200,000 clones, about 13% of them with a count of one. The top ten constitute approximately 0.62% of the sample. Sequencing was carried out using central memory CD4+ T cells from blood. The receptors were gathered from a woman in her late teens or twenties in good health.

The chain joins TRBV5-4 to TRBJ1-6; TRBD1 matches at 7 bases. The trim removed 2 bases at V and 6 bases at J, leaving 5 bases unmatched. The length of the CDR3 is 15 residues. Germline values: CDR1 SGHNT, CDR2 YYREEE (reference sequence). The chain's CDR3 is CASSFRDRPNSPLHF. Here the CDR3 DNA reads TGTGCCAGCAGCTTCCGGGACAGACCTAATTCACCCCTCCACTTT.

This clone has only a few counts. Here the CDR3 DNA reads TGTGCCAGCAGCTCAAGACAGGGGGTAGACACTGAAGCTTTCTTT. It encodes CASSSRQGVDTEAFF. The genes are TRBV7-2 and TRBJ1-1, with 9 bases lining up with TRBD1. The CDR3 extends over 15 amino acids. Per the germline V gene, CDR1 is SGHTA and CDR2 is FQGNSA. V lost 4 bases to trimming and J lost 3 bases; unmatched junction nucleotides: 6.

The V gene is TRBV30, the J gene TRBJ1-2, with a weak D call TRBD1 (5 bases). The CDR3 is 13 residues long. V lost 0 bases and J 4 bases, leaving 9 bases between the germline ends. Germline V gene data show CDR1 as GTSNPN and CDR2 as SVGIG (reference sequence). CDR3 DNA sequence: TGTGCCTGGAGTGTACAGGCCCTCTATGGCTACACCTTC. It yields the protein CAWSVQALYGYTF.

V gene TRBV27 combines with J gene TRBJ2-5; 12 bases agree with TRBD2. CDR1 is MNHEY and CDR2 is SMNVEV in the germline V gene (reference sequence). V gave up 2 bases and J gave up 7 bases; unmatched junction bases: 8. This CDR3 contains 16 residues. DNA of the CDR3: TGTGCCAGCAGTTTACGGCTAGCGGGAGGGCCTGGGACCCAGTACTTC. Translating gives CASSLRLAGGPGTQYF.

CDR3 amino acids: CASSYKTANTGELFF. For the CDR3, the DNA is TGTGCCAGCAGCTACAAAACAGCGAACACCGGGGAGCTGTTTTTT. The V and J genes are TRBV5-4 and TRBJ2-2; no clear D gene. The ends were cut back, 3 bases at V and 0 bases at J, with 9 bases in the middle. This CDR3 spans 15 amino acids. Germline CDR1 is SGHNT and CDR2 is YYREEE (reference sequence).

The V and J genes are TRBV10-3 and TRBJ1-2, with TRBD1 identical over 9 bases. Looked up from germline, CDR1 is ENHRY and CDR2 is SYGVKD. V shed 7 bases and J 6 bases; nucleotides not matched to a gene: 6. This CDR3 contains 13 residues. The chain's CDR3 is CAITHRTGDGYTF. The CDR3 DNA follows: TGTGCCATCACCCATCGGACAGGGGATGGCTACACCTTC.